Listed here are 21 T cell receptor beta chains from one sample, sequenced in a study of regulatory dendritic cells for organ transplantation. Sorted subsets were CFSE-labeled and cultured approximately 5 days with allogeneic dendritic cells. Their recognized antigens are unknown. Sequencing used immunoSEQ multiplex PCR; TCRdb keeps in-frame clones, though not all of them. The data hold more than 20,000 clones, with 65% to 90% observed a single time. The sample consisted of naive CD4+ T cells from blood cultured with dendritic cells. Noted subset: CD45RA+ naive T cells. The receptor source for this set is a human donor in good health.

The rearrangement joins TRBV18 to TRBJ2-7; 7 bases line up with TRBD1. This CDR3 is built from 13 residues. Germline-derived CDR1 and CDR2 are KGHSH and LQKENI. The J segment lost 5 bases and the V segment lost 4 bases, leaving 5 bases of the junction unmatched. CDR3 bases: TGTGCCAGCTCACGACAGGGTTACGACGAGCAGTACTTC. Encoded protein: CASSRQGYDEQYF.

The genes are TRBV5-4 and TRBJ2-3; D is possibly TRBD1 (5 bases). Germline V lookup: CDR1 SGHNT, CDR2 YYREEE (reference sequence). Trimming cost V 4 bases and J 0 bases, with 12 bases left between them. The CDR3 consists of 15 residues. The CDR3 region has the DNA TGTGCCAGCAGCCGACAGAGTGCTAGCACAGATACGCAGTATTTT. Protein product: CASSRQSASTDTQYF.

Here the CDR3 DNA reads TGTGCCAGCAGCTTAGCTGGGCGTCAGGGGGATGGCTACACCTTC. It translates to CASSLAGRQGDGYTF. The rearrangement links TRBV7-9 to TRBJ1-2; 7 bases line up with TRBD1. Trimming removed 0 bases from V and 6 bases from J; junction bases left unmatched: 7. Germline lookup yields CDR1 SEHNR and CDR2 FQNEAQ (reference sequence). The CDR3 runs 15 residues.

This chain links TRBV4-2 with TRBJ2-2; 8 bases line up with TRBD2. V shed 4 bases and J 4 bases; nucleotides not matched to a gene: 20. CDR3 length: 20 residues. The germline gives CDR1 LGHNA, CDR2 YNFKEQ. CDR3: CASSRTGLSGSYPVTGELFF. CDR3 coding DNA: TGTGCCAGCAGCCGCACAGGACTCAGCGGGAGTTATCCGGTCACCGGGGAGCTGTTTTTT.

The CDR3 protein is CASRESTANTEAFF. For the CDR3, the DNA is TGTGCCAGCAGAGAGTCTACAGCGAACACTGAAGCTTTCTTT. The chain combines TRBV6-5 with TRBJ1-1, with D unresolved. This CDR3 spans 14 amino acids. Germline V gives CDR1 MNHEY, CDR2 SVGAGI. V shed 6 bases and J shed 1 base, with 12 bases lying between them.

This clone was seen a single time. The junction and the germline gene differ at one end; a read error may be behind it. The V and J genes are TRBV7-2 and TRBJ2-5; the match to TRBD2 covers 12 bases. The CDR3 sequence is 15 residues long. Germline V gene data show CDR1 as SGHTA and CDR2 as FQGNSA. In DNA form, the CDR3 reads TGTGCCAGCAGCCTAGCGGGAGGGCCCCCAGAGACCCAGTACTTC. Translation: CASSLAGGPPETQYF.

CDR3 coding DNA: TGTGCCAGACAAGCGGGGTCGAACACCGGGGAGCTGTTTTTT. It is translated as CARQAGSNTGELFF. The chain joins TRBV10-3 to TRBJ2-2, with TRBD2 matching over 7 bases. The junction had 5 bases not matched to a gene; V was cut back by 10 bases and J by 0 bases. This CDR3 region has 14 residues. In germline, CDR1 is ENHRY, CDR2 SYGVKD.

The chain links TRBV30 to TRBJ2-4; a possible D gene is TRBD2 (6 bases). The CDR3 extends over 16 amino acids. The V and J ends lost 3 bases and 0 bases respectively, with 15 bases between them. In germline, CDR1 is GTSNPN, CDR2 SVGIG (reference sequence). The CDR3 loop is CAWSRPGLLAKNIQYF. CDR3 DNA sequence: TGTGCCTGGAGCCGGCCGGGACTCTTAGCCAAAAACATTCAGTACTTC.

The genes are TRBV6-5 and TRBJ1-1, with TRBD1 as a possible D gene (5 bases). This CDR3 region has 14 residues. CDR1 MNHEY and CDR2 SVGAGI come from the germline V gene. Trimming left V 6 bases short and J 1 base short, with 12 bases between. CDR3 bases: TGTGCCAGCAGGGGACGGATGGGGAACACTGAAGCTTTCTTT. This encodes CASRGRMGNTEAFF.

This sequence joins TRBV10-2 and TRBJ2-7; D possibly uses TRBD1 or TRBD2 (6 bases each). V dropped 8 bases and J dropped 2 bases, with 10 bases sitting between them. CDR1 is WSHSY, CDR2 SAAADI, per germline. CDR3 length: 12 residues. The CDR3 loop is CASARGPYEQYF. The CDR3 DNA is TGCGCCAGCGCCCGGGGGCCCTACGAGCAGTACTTC.

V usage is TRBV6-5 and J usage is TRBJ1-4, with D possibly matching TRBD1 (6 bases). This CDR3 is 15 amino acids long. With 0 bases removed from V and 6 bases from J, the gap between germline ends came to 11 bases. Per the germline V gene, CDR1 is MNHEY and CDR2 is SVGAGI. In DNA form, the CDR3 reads TGTGCCAGCAGTTACTCACGGGGGCCTCATGAAAAACTGTTTTTT. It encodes CASSYSRGPHEKLFF.

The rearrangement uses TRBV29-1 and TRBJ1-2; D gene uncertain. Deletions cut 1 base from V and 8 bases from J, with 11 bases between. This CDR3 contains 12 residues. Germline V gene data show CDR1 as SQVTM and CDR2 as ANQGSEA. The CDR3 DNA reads TGCAGCGTTGAAGTCCAGAAGGGCGGCTACACCTTC. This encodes CSVEVQKGGYTF.

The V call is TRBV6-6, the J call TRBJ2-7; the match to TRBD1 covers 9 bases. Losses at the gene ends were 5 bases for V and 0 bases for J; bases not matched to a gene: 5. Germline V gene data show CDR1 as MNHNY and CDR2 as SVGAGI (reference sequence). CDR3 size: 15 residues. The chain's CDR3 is CASSTPGQGSYEQYF. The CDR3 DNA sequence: TGTGCCAGCAGTACCCCGGGACAGGGCTCCTACGAGCAGTACTTC.

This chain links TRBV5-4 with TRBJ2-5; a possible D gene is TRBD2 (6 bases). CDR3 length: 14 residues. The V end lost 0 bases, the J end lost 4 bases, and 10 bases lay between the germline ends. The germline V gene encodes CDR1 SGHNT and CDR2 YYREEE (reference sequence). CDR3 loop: CASSLAGRPETQYF. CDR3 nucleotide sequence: TGTGCCAGCAGCTTGGCGGGGAGGCCAGAGACCCAGTACTTC.

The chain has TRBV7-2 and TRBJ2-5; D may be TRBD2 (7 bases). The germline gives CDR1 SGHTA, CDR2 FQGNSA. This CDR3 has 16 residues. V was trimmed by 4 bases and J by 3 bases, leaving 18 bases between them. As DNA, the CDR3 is TGTGCCAGCAGCTCCACCCTTAGGGGGGGGAAAGAGACCCAGTACTTC. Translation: CASSSTLRGGKETQYF.

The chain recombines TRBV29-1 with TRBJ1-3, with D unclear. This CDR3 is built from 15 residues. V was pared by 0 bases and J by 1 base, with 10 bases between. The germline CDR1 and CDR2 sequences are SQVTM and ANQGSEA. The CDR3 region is CSVEDRALSGNTIYF. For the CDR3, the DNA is TGCAGCGTTGAAGATCGGGCCTTATCTGGAAACACCATATATTTT.

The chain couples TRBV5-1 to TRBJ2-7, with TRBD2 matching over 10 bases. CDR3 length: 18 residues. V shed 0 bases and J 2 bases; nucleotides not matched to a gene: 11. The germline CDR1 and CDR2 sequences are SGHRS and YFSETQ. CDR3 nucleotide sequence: TGCGCCAGCAGCTTGGAGGGACAGTGGACTAGCGGACCCTACGAGCAGTACTTC. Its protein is CASSLEGQWTSGPYEQYF.

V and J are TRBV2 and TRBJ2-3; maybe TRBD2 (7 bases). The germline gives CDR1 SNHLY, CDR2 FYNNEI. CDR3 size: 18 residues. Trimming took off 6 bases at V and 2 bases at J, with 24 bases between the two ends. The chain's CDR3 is CASRGASGGGVSTDTQYF. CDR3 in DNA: TGTGCCAGCAGAGGGGCTAGCGGAGGGGGGGTCTCCACAGATACGCAGTATTTT. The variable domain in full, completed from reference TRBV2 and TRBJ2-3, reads EPEVTQTPSHQVTQMGQEVILRCVPISNHLYFYWYRQILGQKVEFLVSFYNNEISEKSEIFDDQFSVERPDGSNFTLKIRSTKLEDSAMYFCASRGASGGGVSTDTQYFGPGTRLTVL.

The CDR3 DNA sequence: TGTGCCTGGACTACTAGTAGGCAGACCCACACCTTC. This codes for CAWTTSRQTHTF. The genes are TRBV30 and TRBJ1-2; no clear D. Germline values: CDR1 GTSNPN, CDR2 SVGIG (reference sequence). V shed 4 bases and J shed 12 bases, with 18 bases lying between them. The CDR3 sequence is 12 residues long.

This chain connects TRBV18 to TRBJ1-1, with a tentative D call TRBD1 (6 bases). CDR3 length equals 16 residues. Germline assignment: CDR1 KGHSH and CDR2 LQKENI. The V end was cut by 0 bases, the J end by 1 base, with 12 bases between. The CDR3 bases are TGTGCCAGCTCACCACCCAGATCGACAGGGAACACTGAAGCTTTCTTT. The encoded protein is CASSPPRSTGNTEAFF. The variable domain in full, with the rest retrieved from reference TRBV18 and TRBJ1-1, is NAGVMQNPRHLVRRRGQEARLRCSPMKGHSHVYWYRQLPEEGLKFMVYLQKENIIDESGMPKERFSAEFPKEGPSILRIQQVVRGDSAAYFCASSPPRSTGNTEAFFGQGTRLTVV.

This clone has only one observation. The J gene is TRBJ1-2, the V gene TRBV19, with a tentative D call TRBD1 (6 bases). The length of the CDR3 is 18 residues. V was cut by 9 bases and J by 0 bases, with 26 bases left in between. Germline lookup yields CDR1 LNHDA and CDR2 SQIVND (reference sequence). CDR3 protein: CASTREGGGAEANYGYTF. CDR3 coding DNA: TGTGCCAGCACTCGGGAAGGCGGGGGGGCCGAGGCTAACTATGGCTACACCTTC.